This T cell receptor (beta chain) was captured by sequencing in a study of post-analysis software for immune sequencing data. cDNA libraries for TCR beta contained unique molecular identifiers. TCRdb used MiXCR to reprocess the PCR reads, holding one entry per CDR3 protein. The sample has some 370,000 distinct CDR3 sequences, less than 40% seen once. Comments on this clonotype: What it binds is not known.

Findings and limits, study-wide: The study found TRBV5-6, TRBV5-1 and TRBV20-1 among a few TRBV segments more frequent in patients than controls. Strong same-batch co-clustering of samples appeared with F measure clustering. Significantly lower normalized Chao1 diversity was found in patients with multiple sclerosis relative to controls.

This CDR3 has 13 residues. After removal of 5 bases from V and 10 bases from J, the junction contained 8 bases not matched to a gene. Input material: blood. This rearrangement joins TRBV12-3 or TRBV12-4 to TRBJ1-1, with TRBD1 identical over 9 bases. This TCR derives from a girl under 18 with multiple sclerosis. The CDR3 nucleotides read TGTGCCAGCAGTACAACGGGACAGGGAGTAGCTTTCTTT. This codes for CASSTTGQGVAFF.